The 8 T cell receptor beta chains below all came from one sample that was sequenced in a study of OX40 agonist ivuxolimab in advanced cancers. Profiling relied on immunoSEQ multiplex PCR, and the TCRdb table lists in-frame clones only, not all of them. The profile shows approximately 100,000 clones, 70% to 90% of them singletons. The material was CD4+ or CD8+ T cells sorted from blood, obtained in a trial of the OX40 agonist ivuxolimab. These receptors were collected from an adult with an advanced solid tumor such as melanoma, head and neck, liver or kidney cancer.

CDR3 sequence reads: CAVSRGERNQPQHF. The CDR3 DNA is TGTGCCGTAAGCAGGGGGGAGAGGAATCAGCCCCAGCATTTT. The gene calls are TRBV19 and TRBJ1-5; 7 nucleotides align to TRBD1. Germline CDR1 reads LNHDA; CDR2 reads SQIVND (reference sequence). Trimming at V came to 11 bases and at J to 4 bases, leaving 11 bases not matched to a gene. The length of the CDR3 is 14 residues.

V gene TRBV4-1 combines with J gene TRBJ1-1; 9 nucleotides line up with TRBD1. Trimming removed 8 bases from V and 4 bases from J; junction bases left unmatched: 8. The CDR3 sequence is 14 residues long. Germline V gene data show CDR1 as MGHRA and CDR2 as YSYEKL. This chain's CDR3 is CASCTGGFATEAFF. DNA for the CDR3: TGCGCCAGCTGCACAGGGGGCTTCGCCACTGAAGCTTTCTTT.

The V call is TRBV5-1, the J call TRBJ1-4, with TRBD1 matching 8 bases. Germline trimming cut 4 bases from V and 4 bases from J; bases unmatched to any gene: 3. This CDR3 is 14 amino acids long. The germline V gene encodes CDR1 SGHRS and CDR2 YFSETQ. The CDR3 sequence: CASSVDRVNEKLFF. The CDR3 nucleotides read TGCGCCAGCAGCGTGGACAGGGTTAATGAAAAACTGTTTTTT.

The chain carries TRBV2 and TRBJ2-2, with no clear D. The CDR3 runs 14 residues. Trimming took off 6 bases at V and 7 bases at J, with 15 bases between the two ends. Germline CDR1 is SNHLY and CDR2 is FYNNEI. CDR3 DNA: TGTGCCAGCAGAACTCTCAGGCTCGGCGGGGAGCTGTTTTTT. This encodes CASRTLRLGGELFF.

The CDR3 protein is CAWSVPGTSGNTIYF. CDR3 nucleotides: TGTGCCTGGAGTGTCCCCGGGACCTCTGGAAACACCATATATTTT. V usage is TRBV30 and J usage is TRBJ1-3; D perhaps matches TRBD1 (5 bases). Germline-derived CDR1 and CDR2 are GTSNPN and SVGIG (reference sequence). CDR3 length: 15 residues. The ends were cut back, 0 bases at V and 0 bases at J, with 9 bases in the middle.

This chain connects TRBV30 to TRBJ2-7; the match to TRBD1 covers 9 bases. CDR1 and CDR2 from the germline V gene are GTSNPN and SVGIG (reference sequence). The CDR3 extends over 12 amino acids. Unmatched junction bases numbered 11, after V lost 7 bases and J lost 10 bases. CDR3 sequence (DNA): TGTGCCTCGGGACAGGGAAGGGAGAGACAGTACTTC. This codes for CASGQGRERQYF.

The rearrangement uses TRBV18 and TRBJ2-3; D is ambiguous. With 1 base removed from V and 5 bases from J, the gap between germline ends came to 7 bases. From germline, CDR1 is KGHSH and CDR2 LQKENI. CDR3 length equals 13 residues. CDR3 sequence (DNA): TGTGCCAGCTCACCACGCCCAAAAGATACGCAGTATTTT. The encoded protein is CASSPRPKDTQYF.

The chain couples TRBV29-1 to TRBJ2-6; D not certain. The germline V gene encodes CDR1 SQVTM and CDR2 ANQGSEA. Trimming cost V 1 base and J 1 base, with 8 bases left between them. This CDR3 is built from 15 residues. The CDR3, as DNA: TGCAGCGTTGAAGGTCAAACGTCTGGGGCCAACGTCCTGACTTTC. This sequence encodes CSVEGQTSGANVLTF.